These 22 T cell receptor beta chains came from one sample sequenced in a study of blood T cell repertoires in COVID-19. Assay: immunoSEQ multiplex PCR; the TCRdb copy retains only in-frame clones and omits some. Altogether roughly 180,000 clones are present, 80% to 90% being singletons, with the ten largest covering 9.5% to 11%. The sample consisted of peripheral blood. The receptors derive from a woman aged 35 to 49 with COVID-19, enrolled during active disease.

The chain employs TRBV4-1 and TRBJ2-5, with 7 bases aligning to TRBD1. V was clipped by 3 bases and J by 0 bases; unmatched bases: 1. Germline lookup yields CDR1 MGHRA and CDR2 YSYEKL. The CDR3 contains 14 residues. The CDR3: CASSQGQHQETQYF. CDR3 bases: TGCGCCAGCAGCCAGGGACAGCACCAAGAGACCCAGTACTTC.

The chain is built from TRBV21-1 and TRBJ2-6; the table's TRBD1 call for D was not verified on the DNA. TRBV21-1 is classified as a pseudogene. The CDR3 totals 18 residues. As DNA, the CDR3 is TGTGCCAGCAGCAAAGTTGGGGGACAGAATTCTGGGGCCAACGTCCTGACTTTC. Translation: CASSKVGGQNSGANVLTF.

V and J are TRBV4-1 and TRBJ1-3; D call uncertain. In germline, CDR1 is MGHRA, CDR2 YSYEKL. The CDR3 consists of 13 residues. The V gene lost 6 bases and the J gene lost 0 bases, with 6 bases spanning the gap. The CDR3 sequence: CASSVYSGNTIYF. The DNA of the CDR3 is TGCGCCAGCAGTGTCTACTCTGGAAACACCATATATTTT.

This rearrangement joins TRBV6-6 to TRBJ2-5, with TRBD2 matching 7 bases. Germline V CDR1 and CDR2: MNHNY, SVGAGI (reference sequence). CDR3 size: 11 residues. CDR3 amino acids: CAIWGGETQYF. CDR3 DNA sequence: TGTGCGATCTGGGGGGGAGAGACCCAGTACTTC.

The CDR3 nucleotides are TGTGCCAGCTCACCAGTCCAGGACTATGGCTACACCTTC. Translated: CASSPVQDYGYTF. The V and J genes are TRBV18 and TRBJ1-2; D uncertain. The V gene's germline CDR1 is KGHSH and CDR2 LQKENI. This CDR3 contains 13 residues. The V end was cut by 2 bases, the J end by 3 bases, with 7 bases between.

The chain combines TRBV10-2 with TRBJ2-7; 7 bases line up with TRBD1. This CDR3 spans 15 amino acids. CDR1 WSHSY and CDR2 SAAADI come from the germline V gene. With V trimmed by 3 bases and J by 1 base, 6 bases remained unmatched. The CDR3 here is CASSDPGTASYEQYF. DNA for the CDR3: TGCGCCAGCAGTGACCCCGGGACAGCTTCCTACGAGCAGTACTTC.

This rearrangement joins TRBV2 to TRBJ2-5, with TRBD2 matching 9 bases. The germline CDR1 and CDR2 sequences are SNHLY and FYNNEI. The CDR3 runs to 13 residues. Trimming at V came to 4 bases and at J to 7 bases, leaving 4 bases not matched to a gene. The CDR3 loop reads CASSVAGDGTQYF. CDR3 in DNA: TGTGCCAGCAGTGTAGCGGGAGATGGGACCCAGTACTTC.

This sequence joins TRBV4-2 and TRBJ2-1, with 8 nucleotides matching TRBD2. In germline, CDR1 is LGHNA, CDR2 YNFKEQ. The CDR3 contains 12 residues. V gave up 1 base and J gave up 15 bases; unmatched junction bases: 5. Written as DNA, the CDR3 is TGTGCCAGCAGCCAAGTCGGGACTAGGGGGTTCTTC. Translated, it gives CASSQVGTRGFF.

This clone occurred a few times. The chain has TRBV28 and TRBJ2-2; 7 positions agree with TRBD2. V lost 5 bases, J lost 5 bases, and 26 bases stayed unmatched. Germline V gene data show CDR1 as MDHEN and CDR2 as SYDVKM. The CDR3 is 21 amino acids. The CDR3 is CASSPAIQGPGGPRFTGELFF. The CDR3 nucleotides read TGTGCCAGCAGTCCGGCAATTCAGGGCCCGGGAGGTCCTCGGTTTACCGGGGAGCTGTTTTTT.

The chain couples TRBV5-1 to TRBJ2-1; D uncertain. Germline V gene sequence: CDR1 SGHRS, CDR2 YFSETQ. There are 15 residues in the CDR3. V lost 1 base and J 0 bases, leaving 8 bases between the germline ends. This chain's CDR3 is CASSLSPSSYNEQFF. In DNA, the CDR3 is TGCGCCAGCAGCTTGAGCCCTAGCTCCTACAATGAGCAGTTCTTC. Filled out from reference TRBV5-1 and TRBJ2-1, the complete variable domain reads KAGVTQTPRYLIKTRGQQVTLSCSPISGHRSVSWYQQTPGQGLQFLFEYFSETQRNKGNFPGRFSGRQFSNSRSEMNVSTLELGDSALYLCASSLSPSSYNEQFFGPGTRLTVL.

This chain links TRBV18 with TRBJ1-1; 10 positions agree with TRBD1. The CDR3 runs 15 residues. In germline, CDR1 is KGHSH, CDR2 LQKENI. Trimming took 3 bases from V and 6 from J; bases not matched to a gene: 7. CDR3 amino acids: CASSPDRGMSAEAFF. The CDR3 DNA follows: TGTGCCAGCTCACCGGACAGGGGGATGTCTGCTGAAGCTTTCTTT.

The V call is TRBV5-1, the J call TRBJ2-7; 12 bases align to TRBD2. V was clipped by 0 bases and J by 5 bases; unmatched bases: 3. Per germline, CDR1 SGHRS and CDR2 YFSETQ. The CDR3 extends over 15 amino acids. CDR3 coding DNA: TGCGCCAGCAGCTTGGGGACTAGCGGGATCGACGAGCAGTACTTC. Translating gives CASSLGTSGIDEQYF. The full variable domain, its missing parts supplied by reference TRBV5-1 and TRBJ2-7, is KAGVTQTPRYLIKTRGQQVTLSCSPISGHRSVSWYQQTPGQGLQFLFEYFSETQRNKGNFPGRFSGRQFSNSRSEMNVSTLELGDSALYLCASSLGTSGIDEQYFGPGTRLTVT.

The genes are TRBV30 and TRBJ2-7, with D possibly matching TRBD1 (5 bases). The CDR3 runs to 17 residues. V lost 2 bases, J lost 5 bases, and 25 bases lay in between. The germline gives CDR1 GTSNPN, CDR2 SVGIG (reference sequence). CDR3 loop: CAWSPFPPQGKKHEQYF. CDR3 in DNA: TGTGCCTGGAGTCCATTCCCTCCGCAGGGTAAGAAGCACGAGCAGTACTTC.

This clone appeared many times. The chain links TRBV6-4 to TRBJ2-2; a possible D gene is TRBD1 (5 bases). Germline values: CDR1 MRHNA, CDR2 SNTAGT. CDR3 size: 12 residues. Trimming removed 5 bases at V and 4 bases at J, with 5 bases between. The CDR3 nucleotides are TGTGCCAGCAGTCAGGGCACCGGGGAGCTGTTTTTT. Protein: CASSQGTGELFF.

This chain connects TRBV12-5 to TRBJ1-3, with D hard to call. The V end lost 6 bases, the J end lost 5 bases, and 8 bases lay between the germline ends. Germline V gene sequence: CDR1 LGHNT, CDR2 FRNRAP. The CDR3 runs to 12 residues. The CDR3 DNA is TGTGCTAGTGGAAATGACAGAAACACCATATATTTT. Translating gives CASGNDRNTIYF. The full variable domain, rest sourced from reference TRBV12-5 and TRBJ1-3, is DARVTQTPRHKVTEMGQEVTMRCQPILGHNTVFWYRQTMMQGLELLAYFRNRAPLDDSGMPKDRFSAEMPDATLATLKIQPSEPRDSAVYFCASGNDRNTIYFGEGSWLTVV.

The chain recombines TRBV4-1 with TRBJ2-1; 12 nucleotides line up with TRBD2. Germline V gene sequence: CDR1 MGHRA, CDR2 YSYEKL. V lost 1 base to trimming and J lost 9 bases; unmatched junction nucleotides: 1. CDR3 size: 14 residues. The CDR3 DNA reads as TGCGCCAGCAGCCAAGGGACTAGCGGGATTGAGCAGTTCTTC. This encodes CASSQGTSGIEQFF.

This chain joins TRBV6-5 and TRBJ2-1; D gene ambiguous. CDR1 MNHEY and CDR2 SVGAGI come from the germline V gene. Trimming cost V 0 bases and J 7 bases, with 4 bases left between them. This CDR3 comprises 12 residues. The CDR3 DNA sequence: TGTGCCAGCAGTTACTCGACAAATGAGCAGTTCTTC. Amino acid sequence: CASSYSTNEQFF.

The genes are TRBV30 and TRBJ2-3; D is unclear. Germline V CDR1 and CDR2: GTSNPN, SVGIG (reference sequence). Trimming stripped 0 bases from V and 0 bases from J, with 13 bases between. This CDR3 region has 16 residues. CDR3 loop: CAWSVGAGLSTDTQYF. The CDR3 DNA sequence: TGTGCCTGGAGTGTCGGAGCCGGCCTCAGCACAGATACGCAGTATTTT.

The chain has TRBV10-3 and TRBJ2-2; 8 bases are shared with TRBD1. Germline V gives CDR1 ENHRY, CDR2 SYGVKD. This CDR3 has 16 amino acids. Trimming took 1 base from V and 6 from J; bases not matched to a gene: 7. CDR3 sequence: CAISEFDRGTPGELFF. The DNA of the CDR3 is TGTGCCATCAGTGAGTTCGACAGGGGAACACCCGGGGAGCTGTTTTTT.

The chain uses TRBV5-1 and TRBJ2-3, with 9 bases matching TRBD1. The CDR3 has 15 residues. CDR1 is SGHRS and CDR2 is YFSETQ in the germline V gene. V lost 4 bases to trimming and J lost 2 bases; unmatched junction nucleotides: 5. CDR3 protein: CASSRGTGTTDTQYF. The CDR3 DNA sequence: TGCGCCAGCAGCCGTGGGACAGGGACCACAGATACGCAGTATTTT.

This chain uses TRBV15 with TRBJ2-5, with unresolved D. Germline V gene lookup returns CDR1 LNHNV and CDR2 YYDKDF (reference sequence). The CDR3 runs to 13 residues. V was clipped by 0 bases and J by 5 bases, with 7 bases between them. CDR3: CATSRDVSETQYF. The CDR3 DNA follows: TGTGCCACCAGCAGAGATGTATCGGAGACCCAGTACTTC.

The rearrangement links TRBV2 to TRBJ1-5; TRBD1 is a possible D gene (6 bases). V was cut by 8 bases and J by 1 base, with 21 bases left in between. From germline, CDR1 is SNHLY and CDR2 FYNNEI. CDR3 size: 17 residues. The CDR3 region is CASAYPGQVLSNQPQHF. CDR3 sequence (DNA): TGTGCCAGCGCCTATCCGGGACAAGTCTTAAGCAATCAGCCCCAGCATTTT.